Included here is one T cell receptor (beta chain) sequence, with context. It lacks a known antigen. The input lacks base qualities; no much larger clone sits a single base away. The sample belongs to a study of blood T cell repertoires in COVID-19 (dated by TCRdb to 2018 to 2020). A note on the overall study: Samples from collaborators originated in the United States, Italy and Spain and spanned both the acute and convalescent phases of COVID-19. The prospective study material was composed of cDNA or gDNA derived from T cells, B-cell-depleted T cells, or PBMCs. The dataset comprised deeply sampled blood TCRbeta repertoires from subjects exposed to, actively infected with, or recovered from COVID-19. The repertoires were released in a freely available public database meant as a resource for research on the immune response to SARS-CoV-2. The samples were drawn from two sources: the first 160 participants of the ongoing ImmuneRACE study, and fewer than 1,500 subjects contributed by 6 global collaborators. The sample metadata nearly always contained a de-identified subject ID, COVID-19 status, age in years and sex. Where HLA class I and class II types were available, the types were taken from metadata supplied by the sample provider, not from assay-based typing. The investigation overall reported the following: Clinical and demographic metadata were provided uncurated, with the amount varying by source and participant.

Another Seattle source contributed samples from volunteer blood donors who had recovered from COVID-19. The collaborating institutions used their own protocols to collect whole blood in K2EDTA tubes. For TCRbeta analysis, collaborator samples were shipped as frozen whole blood, as isolated PBMCs, or as DNA extracted from either sample type. TCRbeta CDR3 regions were amplified from genomic DNA using the immunoSEQ Assay, a bias-controlled multiplex PCR. The study's own analysis went as follows. The number of nucleated cells in each sample was estimated from the amplification of reference gene primers within the assay. Sequence reads were collapsed and filtered to measure the absolute abundance of every unique TCRbeta CDR3 rearrangement. Productive Simpson clonality was computed per sample as the square root of Simpson's diversity index over productive rearrangements. This is the immuneACCESS table as TCRdb keeps it, with only in-frame sequences that have V and J called. A part of the clones is gone; compared with another copy, unresolved V genes explain less than half, and the rest is unexplained. From that table come the V and J calls and clone size; the DNA was used to work out D and trimming. This sample is represented by some 280,000 clones; roughly 90% of them were singletons. The top ten constitute roughly 0.96% of the sample.

The CDR3, from cysteine to phenylalanine, totals 17 residues. This entry keeps only the CDR3 DNA: 51 bases, framed from base 1. Per the germline V gene, MGHRA is the CDR1 and YSYEKL is the CDR2. V has 4 bases trimmed and J has 0 bases trimmed; junction bases matching no gene number 9. The rearrangement joined TRBV4-1 to TRBJ2-7, with TRBD2 matching 10 junction bases. The sequencing input was peripheral blood. This TCR derives from a woman aged 40-49 years who had recovered from COVID-19. The CDR3 reads CASSPGTRTSGSYEQYF. At the DNA level, the sequence is TGCGCCAGCAGCCCGGGAACCAGGACTAGCGGCTCCTACGAGCAGTACTTC.